Each of the 7 T cell receptor beta chains below was sequenced from the same sample in a study of blood T cell repertoires in COVID-19. Generated by immunoSEQ multiplex PCR, the TCRdb table keeps only in-frame clones and is missing some. Of tens of thousands of clones listed, around 90% were seen once; the top ten hold roughly 3.2%. Sequencing input: peripheral blood. The receptor set was obtained from a woman between 45 and 60 years old with COVID-19, enrolled during active disease.

The chain uses TRBV28 and TRBJ2-5; 7 positions agree with TRBD2. J gave up 9 bases and V 4 bases, and 17 bases lay outside the gene matches. This CDR3 comprises 16 residues. CDR1 MDHEN and CDR2 SYDVKM come from the germline V gene. The CDR3 sequence: CASSSSLGLHFRAQYF. In DNA form, the CDR3 reads TGTGCCAGCAGTTCCTCCCTGGGACTACACTTCAGGGCCCAGTACTTC.

The V call is TRBV7-2, the J call TRBJ2-4, with a tentative D call TRBD2 (6 bases). The V end lost 2 bases, the J end lost 7 bases, and 9 bases lay between the germline ends. The CDR3 covers 13 residues. Germline values: CDR1 SGHTA, CDR2 FQGNSA. The CDR3 nucleotides are TGTGCCAGCAGCTTACCAGGGAGGAACATTCAGTACTTC. This codes for CASSLPGRNIQYF.

J is TRBJ2-5 and V is TRBV4-1; 7 bases align to TRBD2. The V segment lost 0 bases and the J segment 4 bases; nucleotides outside the gene matches: 8. The CDR3 runs to 16 residues. The germline CDR1 and CDR2 sequences are MGHRA and YSYEKL. For the CDR3, the DNA is TGCGCCAGCAGCCAAGAACGGACGGGAGGTGGAGAGACCCAGTACTTC. Translated: CASSQERTGGGETQYF.

The CDR3 nucleotides read TGTGCCAGCTCTCAGCAGGGGTTATTAGCCAAAAACATTCAGTACTTC. Protein: CASSQQGLLAKNIQYF. The chain recombines TRBV18 with TRBJ2-4, with D possibly matching TRBD1 (6 bases). The V gene's germline CDR1 is KGHSH and CDR2 LQKENI. The CDR3 length is 16 residues. The ends were cut back, 6 bases at V and 0 bases at J, with 15 bases in the middle.

This sequence joins TRBV10-3 and TRBJ2-7, with 14 bases that match TRBD2. This CDR3 comprises 14 residues. V shed 11 bases, J shed 6 bases, and the junction held 9 bases outside the gene matches. CDR1 ENHRY and CDR2 SYGVKD come from the germline V gene. CDR3 DNA sequence: TGTGCCGGGAGGGGGACTAGCGGGAGCGGCGAGCAGTACTTC. It translates to CAGRGTSGSGEQYF.

The rearrangement joins TRBV7-2 to TRBJ1-6; TRBD1 is a possible D gene (6 bases). The germline V and J ends were trimmed by 5 bases and 15 bases, with 11 bases remaining between them. This CDR3 comprises 11 residues. Looked up from germline, CDR1 is SGHTA and CDR2 is FQGNSA. CDR3 residues: CASSGPGDLHF. The CDR3 region has the DNA TGTGCCAGCAGCGGGCCAGGGGACCTCCACTTT. The whole variable domain, remainder taken from reference TRBV7-2 and TRBJ1-6, is GAGVSQSPSNKVTEKGKDVELRCDPISGHTALYWYRQSLGQGLEFLIYFQGNSAPDKSGLPSDRFSAERTGGSVSTLTIQRTQQEDSAVYLCASSGPGDLHFGNGTRLTVT.

This chain connects TRBV5-1 to TRBJ2-1; 9 bases agree with TRBD2. Germline CDR1 and CDR2: SGHRS and YFSETQ. V dropped 1 base and J dropped 1; count of bases not matched to a gene: 3. There are 16 residues in the CDR3. Written as DNA, the CDR3 is TGCGCCAGCAGCTTGTTTAGCGGGGGTTCCTACAATGAGCAGTTCTTC. It translates to CASSLFSGGSYNEQFF. Using reference TRBV5-1 and TRBJ2-1 for the parts outside the CDR3, the full variable domain is KAGVTQTPRYLIKTRGQQVTLSCSPISGHRSVSWYQQTPGQGLQFLFEYFSETQRNKGNFPGRFSGRQFSNSRSEMNVSTLELGDSALYLCASSLFSGGSYNEQFFGPGTRLTVL.